One sample yielded the 14 T cell receptor beta chains listed below, sequenced in a study of PD-1 blockade in classical Hodgkin lymphoma. Only in-frame clones appear in the TCRdb table, and some are missing; sequencing was by immunoSEQ multiplex PCR. This sample has about 9,600 clones, with 90% to 95% found just once. Following autologous stem cell transplantation, relapse occurred in every patient, and exposure to brentuximab vedotin varied. Specimen: peripheral blood mononuclear cells (PBMCs), collected at baseline. The receptors here all came from a human donor with classical Hodgkin lymphoma.

CDR3 sequence: CASSPEGGTASYEQYF. The CDR3 DNA reads as TGTGCCAGCAGCCCTGAAGGAGGAACAGCCTCCTACGAGCAGTACTTC. This chain connects TRBV4-2 to TRBJ2-7; possibly TRBD2 for D (5 bases). Germline loops: CDR1 LGHNA, CDR2 YNFKEQ. Trimming took off 4 bases at V and 0 bases at J, with 16 bases between the two ends. The CDR3 spans 16 residues.

The rearrangement joins TRBV11-3 to TRBJ2-7, with 10 nucleotides matching TRBD2. Per germline, CDR1 SGHNT and CDR2 YENEEA. There are 14 residues in the CDR3. After removal of 3 bases from V and 4 bases from J, the junction contained 3 bases not matched to a gene. CDR3 nucleotides: TGTGCCAGCAGCTTTAGCGGGAGGCCTTACGAGCAGTACTTC. The encoded protein is CASSFSGRPYEQYF.

The V call is TRBV30, the J call TRBJ1-4; D perhaps matches TRBD1 (6 bases). The CDR3 runs 18 residues. Trimming stripped 5 bases from V and 3 bases from J, with 25 bases between. Germline V gives CDR1 GTSNPN, CDR2 SVGIG (reference sequence). CDR3 in amino acids: CAWGGPSNAARANEKLFF. As DNA, the CDR3 is TGTGCCTGGGGGGGGCCCTCAAACGCCGCGCGGGCTAATGAAAAACTGTTTTTT.

The V and J genes are TRBV19 and TRBJ2-7; 7 nucleotides line up with TRBD2. This CDR3 has 14 amino acids. With V trimmed by 9 bases and J by 3 bases, 11 bases remained unmatched. Looked up from germline, CDR1 is LNHDA and CDR2 is SQIVND (reference sequence). CDR3 amino acids: CASSPAPGGYEQYF. The CDR3 region has the DNA TGTGCCAGCTCCCCTGCGCCGGGGGGCTACGAGCAGTACTTC.

The CDR3 coding sequence is TGTGCCAGCAGCCCGCCGGGCAATCAGCCCCAGCATTTT. Its translation is CASSPPGNQPQHF. V usage is TRBV7-9 and J usage is TRBJ1-5; D is unclear. The CDR3 runs to 13 residues. V was pared by 5 bases and J by 2 bases, with 7 bases between. Germline V gives CDR1 SEHNR, CDR2 FQNEAQ (reference sequence).

This clone came up once. The chain recombines TRBV13 with TRBJ1-5; D call uncertain. Germline V gene sequence: CDR1 PRHDT, CDR2 FYEKMQ (reference sequence). V gave up 0 bases and J gave up 7 bases, with 10 bases separating them. This CDR3 has 14 residues. CDR3 amino acids: CASSLGPRLQPQHF. The CDR3 region has the DNA TGTGCCAGCAGCTTAGGTCCCAGGTTGCAGCCCCAGCATTTT.

The rearrangement links TRBV5-4 to TRBJ2-5, with 9 bases that match TRBD2. This CDR3 region has 16 residues. V gave up 4 bases and J gave up 4 bases; unmatched junction bases: 11. The germline V gene encodes CDR1 SGHNT and CDR2 YYREEE (reference sequence). As DNA, the CDR3 is TGTGCCAGCAGCCTGGGTGCGGGAGGGCCAGGAGAGACCCAGTACTTC. Translated: CASSLGAGGPGETQYF.

This clone was seen just once. This chain joins TRBV10-1 and TRBJ2-7; 8 bases map to TRBD2. Per germline, CDR1 WNHNN and CDR2 SYGVQD (reference sequence). V was clipped by 0 bases and J by 3 bases; unmatched bases: 4. The CDR3 extends over 15 amino acids. The chain's CDR3 is CASSESRGLDYEQYF. CDR3 nucleotides: TGCGCCAGCAGTGAGTCTCGGGGACTAGACTACGAGCAGTACTTC.

This chain connects TRBV28 to TRBJ1-5, with TRBD1 identical over 7 bases. Looked up from germline, CDR1 is MDHEN and CDR2 is SYDVKM. With 8 bases clipped from V and 8 bases from J, the junction kept 18 bases outside the gene matches. This CDR3 contains 16 residues. The CDR3, as DNA: TGTGCCAGCGAAAGAAGACAGGGAACCGGTTGGGAGCCCCAGCATTTT. This translates into CASERRQGTGWEPQHF.

The chain couples TRBV27 to TRBJ2-3; D remains ambiguous. CDR1 is MNHEY and CDR2 is SMNVEV in the germline V gene (reference sequence). Trimming removed 8 bases at V and 6 bases at J, with 9 bases between. The CDR3 has 11 amino acids. The CDR3 DNA sequence: TGTGCCAGCGGGCTCTGGGATACGCAGTATTTT. Translation: CASGLWDTQYF.

The V call is TRBV7-9, the J call TRBJ2-1, with D unclear. With 5 bases removed from V and 6 bases from J, the gap between germline ends came to 2 bases. Germline V gene lookup returns CDR1 SEHNR and CDR2 FQNEAQ (reference sequence). The CDR3 runs 10 residues. CDR3 sequence: CASSINEQFF. In nucleotides, the CDR3 is TGTGCCAGCAGCATCAATGAGCAGTTCTTC.

The chain has TRBV5-1 and TRBJ1-1; no clear D gene. The V and J ends lost 0 bases and 1 base respectively, with 7 bases between them. This CDR3 has 14 residues. Germline V lookup: CDR1 SGHRS, CDR2 YFSETQ. The CDR3 sequence is CASSLDGWNTEAFF. The CDR3 DNA sequence: TGCGCCAGCAGCTTGGACGGTTGGAACACTGAAGCTTTCTTT.

CDR3: CASSFGWTSPPSYEQYF. The CDR3 coding sequence is TGTGCCAGCAGTTTTGGGTGGACCTCTCCCCCATCCTACGAGCAGTACTTC. The chain has TRBV27 and TRBJ2-7, with D uncertain. This CDR3 is 17 amino acids long. Trimming stripped 3 bases from V and 1 base from J, with 19 bases between. CDR1 and CDR2 (germline): MNHEY, SMNVEV (reference sequence).

The J gene is TRBJ1-4, the V gene TRBV27; D gene unclear. The CDR3 extends over 13 amino acids. Looked up from germline, CDR1 is MNHEY and CDR2 is SMNVEV (reference sequence). V was pared by 2 bases and J by 7 bases, with 8 bases between. CDR3 region: CASSLIGVEKLFF. In DNA, the CDR3 is TGTGCCAGCAGTTTAATCGGGGTTGAAAAACTGTTTTTT.